This is a list of T cell receptor beta chains from one sample in a study of CD8 T cells in ankylosing spondylitis. TCRdb independently ran MiXCR on the 5' RACE reads; one entry per CDR3 protein. Of about 330,000 distinct CDR3 sequences detected, under 8.5% appear once; the ten largest clones hold approximately 14%. Source material: blood, either unsorted or a sorted T cell fraction (not recorded which). These receptors originate from a male donor with ankylosing spondylitis. Each CDR3 is given with its conserved first and last residue. A D gene is named only where the DNA matches it firmly. A clone size is listed for some rows: how often the clone was seen (once, few, many), or a class if it is expanded.

size: many
D: -
V: TRBV5-1
J: TRBJ2-1
CDR3: CASSLAGFEQFF
DNA: TGCGCCAGCAGCTTGGCAGGATTTGAGCAGTTCTTC

size: -
D: -
V: TRBV18
J: TRBJ1-6
CDR3: CASSPPQGSPLHF
DNA: TGTGCCAGCTCACCACCCCAGGGATCACCCCTCCACTTT

size: many
D: TRBD2
V: TRBV29-1
J: TRBJ2-2
CDR3: CSARGGGTGDTGELFF
DNA: TGCAGCGCTCGTGGCGGGGGAACGGGAGACACCGGGGAGCTGTTTTTT

size: many
D: -
V: TRBV7-2
J: TRBJ1-2
CDR3: CASSLGRDTGGYTF
DNA: TGTGCCAGCAGCTTGGGCCGGGACACGGGAGGCTACACCTTC

size: -
D: TRBD2
V: TRBV7-9
J: TRBJ2-7
CDR3: CASSLSGDLAYEQYF
DNA: TGTGCCAGCAGCTTAAGCGGGGACCTAGCCTACGAGCAGTACTTC

size: few
D: TRBD1
V: TRBV7-2
J: TRBJ2-2
CDR3: CASSTRGGQVNTGELFF
DNA: TGTGCCAGCAGCACCCGAGGCGGACAGGTGAACACCGGGGAGCTGTTTTTT

size: -
D: -
V: TRBV5-1
J: TRBJ2-5
CDR3: CASSLRGDGLQTQYF
DNA: TGCGCCAGCAGCTTGAGAGGAGATGGGTTACAGACCCAGTACTTC

size: medium-sized
D: -
V: TRBV15
J: TRBJ2-1
CDR3: CATSNRGSYNEQFF
DNA: TGTGCCACCAGCAATAGGGGATCCTACAATGAGCAGTTCTTC

size: few
D: TRBD1
V: TRBV30
J: TRBJ2-1
CDR3: CAWSGDRGPNEQFF
DNA: TGTGCCTGGAGTGGGGACAGGGGGCCCAATGAGCAGTTCTTC

size: few
D: -
V: TRBV21-1
J: TRBJ1-5
CDR3: CASSLGDRNSNQPQHF
DNA: TGTGCCAGCAGCTTGGGGGACAGGAATAGCAATCAGCCCCAGCATTTT

size: -
D: TRBD2
V: TRBV7-3
J: TRBJ2-1
CDR3: CASSLIALADDNEQFF
DNA: TGTGCCAGCAGCTTAATAGCCCTAGCGGACGACAATGAGCAGTTCTTC

size: many
D: -
V: TRBV3-1
J: TRBJ2-1
CDR3: CASSQDYVYNEQFF
DNA: TGTGCCAGCAGCCAAGATTACGTGTACAATGAGCAGTTCTTC

size: -
D: TRBD1
V: TRBV6-2/TRBV6-3
J: TRBJ1-5
CDR3: CASSPYRGFNQPQHF
DNA: TGTGCCAGCAGTCCCTACAGGGGTTTCAATCAGCCCCAGCATTTT

size: many
D: TRBD1
V: TRBV29-1
J: TRBJ2-1
CDR3: CSVGRTGGRRNEQFF
DNA: TGCAGCGTAGGTAGGACAGGGGGCCGTAGAAATGAGCAGTTCTTC

size: many
D: -
V: TRBV29-1
J: TRBJ1-2
CDR3: CSAQGTRGGYTF
DNA: TGCAGCGCCCAAGGGACCAGGGGTGGCTACACCTTC

size: -
D: TRBD2
V: TRBV7-3
J: TRBJ2-1
CDR3: CASSARTSGSFEQFF
DNA: TGTGCCAGCAGCGCTAGGACTAGCGGGAGTTTTGAGCAGTTCTTC

size: few
D: -
V: TRBV7-2
J: TRBJ1-5
CDR3: CASSLGDPVPQHF
DNA: TGTGCCAGCAGCTTAGGGGACCCGGTCCCCCAGCATTTT

size: few
D: -
V: TRBV28
J: TRBJ1-6
CDR3: CASSIPGAGRSPLHF
DNA: TGTGCCAGCAGTATTCCAGGGGCAGGTCGTTCACCCCTCCACTTT

size: many
D: TRBD2
V: TRBV4-2
J: TRBJ2-7
CDR3: CASSQGLAGEVYSYEQYF
DNA: TGTGCCAGCAGCCAAGGACTAGCGGGAGAAGTATATTCCTACGAGCAGTACTTC

size: few
D: -
V: TRBV5-1
J: TRBJ1-1
CDR3: CASSYGAAGTEAFF
DNA: TGCGCCAGCAGCTACGGGGCTGCTGGCACTGAAGCTTTCTTT

size: many
D: TRBD2
V: TRBV7-9
J: TRBJ2-1
CDR3: CASSALFGGGYNEQFF
DNA: TGTGCCAGCAGCGCCCTATTTGGCGGGGGCTACAATGAGCAGTTCTTC

size: few
D: TRBD1
V: TRBV6-1
J: TRBJ2-1
CDR3: CASRPSGGMIDEQFF
DNA: TGTGCCAGCAGGCCGTCAGGGGGTATGATCGATGAGCAGTTCTTC

size: few
D: TRBD2
V: TRBV10-3
J: TRBJ2-7
CDR3: CAIRDSGKDYEQYF
DNA: TGTGCCATCAGAGACAGCGGGAAGGACTACGAGCAGTACTTC

size: -
D: TRBD2
V: TRBV20-1
J: TRBJ2-3
CDR3: CSAREGRGVSTDTQYF
DNA: TGCAGTGCTAGAGAAGGACGGGGGGTTAGCACAGATACGCAGTATTTT

size: few
D: TRBD2
V: TRBV9
J: TRBJ2-3
CDR3: CVSSLGAGYTDTQYF
DNA: TGTGTCAGCAGCCTAGGAGCGGGGTACACAGATACGCAGTATTTT

size: few
D: -
V: TRBV18
J: TRBJ2-3
CDR3: CASSRNLQGGPDTQYF
DNA: TGTGCCAGCTCACGAAATCTACAGGGCGGCCCAGATACGCAGTATTTT

size: many
D: -
V: TRBV29-1
J: TRBJ2-7
CDR3: CSVRYEQYF
DNA: TGCAGCGTACGTTACGAGCAGTACTTC

size: -
D: -
V: TRBV7-6
J: TRBJ2-3
CDR3: CASSLRRLTDTQYF
DNA: TGTGCCAGCAGCCTGAGGAGGCTCACAGATACGCAGTATTTT

size: few
D: -
V: TRBV27
J: TRBJ1-6
CDR3: CASSLSTGQLLSYNSPLHF
DNA: TGTGCCAGCAGTTTATCGACCGGACAGTTGCTCTCCTATAATTCACCCCTCCACTTT

size: few
D: TRBD1
V: TRBV3-1
J: TRBJ2-7
CDR3: CASSQPDRASEQYF
DNA: TGTGCCAGCAGCCAACCGGACAGGGCCTCCGAGCAGTACTTC

size: -
D: -
V: TRBV12-3/TRBV12-4
J: TRBJ2-7
CDR3: CASSWGGGYEQYF
DNA: TGTGCCAGCAGTTGGGGAGGGGGCTACGAGCAGTACTTC

size: many
D: -
V: TRBV29-1
J: TRBJ2-5
CDR3: CSVGDSTQETQYF
DNA: TGCAGCGTTGGTGACAGTACTCAAGAGACCCAGTACTTC